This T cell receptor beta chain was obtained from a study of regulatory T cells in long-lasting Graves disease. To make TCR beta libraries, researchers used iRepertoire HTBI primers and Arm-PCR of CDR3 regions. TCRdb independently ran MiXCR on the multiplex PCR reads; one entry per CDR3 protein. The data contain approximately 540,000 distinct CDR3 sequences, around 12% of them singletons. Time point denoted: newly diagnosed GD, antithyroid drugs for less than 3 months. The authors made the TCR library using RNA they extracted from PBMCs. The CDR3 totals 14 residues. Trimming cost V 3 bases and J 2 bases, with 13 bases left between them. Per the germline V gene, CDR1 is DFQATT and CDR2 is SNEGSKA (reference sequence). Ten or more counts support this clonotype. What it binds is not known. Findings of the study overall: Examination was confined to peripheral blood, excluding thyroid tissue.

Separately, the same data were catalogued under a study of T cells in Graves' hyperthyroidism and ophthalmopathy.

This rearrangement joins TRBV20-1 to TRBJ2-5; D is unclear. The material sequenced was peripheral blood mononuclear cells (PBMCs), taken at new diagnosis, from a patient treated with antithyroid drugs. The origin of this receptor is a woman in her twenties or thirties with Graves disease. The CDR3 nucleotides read TGCAGTGCTAGCAACCCGCGCGTGCAAGAGACCCAGTACTTC. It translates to CSASNPRVQETQYF.